Sequencing of this T cell receptor beta chain was carried out in a study of shared clonotypes between healthy human individuals. Study outcomes and limitations: Across a few donors, naive CD4 shared roughly 5.2%, naive CD8 around 3.5%, memory CD4 more than 2%, memory CD8 roughly 0.37%. Generally, naive subsets came out with larger estimated richness than memory subsets.

The CDR3 sequence is 14 residues long. Germline V gene lookup returns CDR1 LNHNV and CDR2 YYDKDF (reference sequence). Trimming took off 3 bases at V and 1 base at J, with 4 bases between the two ends. Terminally differentiated effector memory CD45RA+ cells were left out of the naive CD8 fraction, which was CD45RO-negative and positively selected for CCR7. Profiling relied on immunoSEQ multiplex PCR, and the TCRdb table lists in-frame clones only, not all of them. Of about 2,100,000 clones detected, around 93% appear once; the ten largest clones hold under 2%. Worth noting for this clone: Its antigen is undetermined.

The V call is TRBV15, the J call TRBJ2-6, with no clear D. Input material: naive CD8+ T cells from PBMCs. The receptor comes from a man between 18 and 29 years old in good health. Some clones in this sample may be carry-over from other donors' samples. The CDR3 protein is CATSRESGANVLTF. In DNA form, the CDR3 reads TGTGCCACCAGCAGGGAGTCTGGGGCCAACGTCCTGACTTTC.